The present T cell receptor (beta chain) was sequenced within a study of OX40 agonist ivuxolimab in advanced cancers. At the level of the study: Partial responses occurred in three patients (one hepatocellular carcinoma, two cutaneous melanoma).

CDR3 size: 14 residues. Looked up from germline, CDR1 is MDHEN and CDR2 is SYDVKM. Deletions cut 8 bases from V and 1 base from J, with 15 bases between. The method was immunoSEQ multiplex PCR; TCRdb's version includes in-frame clones alone and lacks a portion of them. The data hold 70,000 to 80,000 clones, with approximately 86% observed a single time. This chain joins TRBV28 and TRBJ2-7, with a tentative D call TRBD2 (7 bases). The sequence derives from an adult with an advanced solid tumor such as melanoma, head and neck, liver or kidney cancer. The sequenced sample was CD4+ or CD8+ T cells sorted from blood, obtained in a trial of the OX40 agonist ivuxolimab. CDR3 region: CASGGRGGSYEQYF. CDR3 coding DNA: TGTGCCAGCGGTGGCAGGGGAGGGTCCTACGAGCAGTACTTC.